This T cell receptor beta chain was identified in a study of T-cell reconstitution after alpha-beta-depleted transplantation in children. Using unique molecular identifiers, the investigators prepared the TCRbeta library. One entry per CDR3 protein, called by TCRdb with MiXCR from the PCR reads. The sample has about 600,000 distinct CDR3 sequences, under 25% seen once. This clonotype came up many times. This receptor was identified in a boy in the first two years of life who had a stem cell transplant for acute myeloid leukemia, so the T cells may come from the graft donor. Specimen: PBMCs, mostly from graft donor cells, collected 360 days after TCRalphabeta/CD19-depleted stem cell transplant.

The CDR3 loop reads CASSPLTGELFF. CDR3 nucleotides: TGCGCCAGCAGCCCCCTCACCGGGGAGCTGTTTTTT. The chain carries TRBV5-1 and TRBJ2-2; no clear D gene. Per the germline V gene, CDR1 is SGHRS and CDR2 is YFSETQ. The V end lost 4 bases, the J end lost 4 bases, and 5 bases lay between the germline ends. The CDR3 has 12 residues.